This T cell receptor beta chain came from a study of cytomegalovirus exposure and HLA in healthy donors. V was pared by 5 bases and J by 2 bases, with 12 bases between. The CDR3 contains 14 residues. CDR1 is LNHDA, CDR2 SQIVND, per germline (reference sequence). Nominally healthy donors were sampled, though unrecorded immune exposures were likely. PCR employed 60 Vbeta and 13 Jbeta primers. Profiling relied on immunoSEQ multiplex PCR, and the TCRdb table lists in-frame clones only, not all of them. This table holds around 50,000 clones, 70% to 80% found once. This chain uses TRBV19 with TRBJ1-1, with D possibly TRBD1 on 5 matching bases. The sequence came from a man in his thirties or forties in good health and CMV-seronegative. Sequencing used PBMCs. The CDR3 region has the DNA TGTGCCAGTAGTGAGACAGCGCGAAACACTGAAGCTTTCTTT. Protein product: CASSETARNTEAFF.